Listed below are T cell receptor beta chains from one sample, sequenced in a study of vaccination and CD4 T cells after COVID-19. TCRdb re-analysed the PCR reads in MiXCR, keeping a single row per CDR3 protein. Of under 20,000 distinct CDR3 sequences in the sample, 23% are singletons; the top ten hold 6% to 8%. For these receptors, no antigen is known. The sequenced sample consisted of cultured CD4+ T cells from blood. These receptors all stem from a human donor with COVID-19. CDR3s include the opening cysteine and the closing phenylalanine or tryptophan. D genes are given only for firm matches. Clone size is stated in some rows and not others, as once, few, many or a class when expanded.

j_call: TRBJ1-2
v_call: TRBV28
d_call: NA
clone_size: few
cdr3_nt: TGTGCCAGCAGTTTCGGGGATGGCTACACCTTC
cdr3_aa: CASSFGDGYTF

j_call: TRBJ2-7
v_call: TRBV18
d_call: NA
clone_size: NA
cdr3_nt: TGTGCCAGCTCTGGCGGTGTCTCCTACGAGCAGTACTTC
cdr3_aa: CASSGGVSYEQYF

j_call: TRBJ2-7
v_call: TRBV20-1
d_call: TRBD2
clone_size: NA
cdr3_nt: TGCAGTGCCGGGAGGGGCAACGAGCAGTACTTC
cdr3_aa: CSAGRGNEQYF

j_call: TRBJ1-3
v_call: TRBV7-9
d_call: TRBD1
clone_size: NA
cdr3_nt: TGTGCCAGCAGCTTAGTTTCATGGGGACAGGGGACTGGAAACACCATATATTTT
cdr3_aa: CASSLVSWGQGTGNTIYF

j_call: TRBJ2-5
v_call: TRBV2
d_call: NA
clone_size: NA
cdr3_nt: TGTGCCAGCAGTGAAGGCCCAGGTTTCGTGGAGACCCAGTACTTC
cdr3_aa: CASSEGPGFVETQYF

j_call: TRBJ2-2
v_call: TRBV11-3
d_call: NA
clone_size: NA
cdr3_nt: TGTGCCAGCAGCCCTAACCGGGCCGGCGGGGAGCTGTTTTTT
cdr3_aa: CASSPNRAGGELFF

j_call: TRBJ2-5
v_call: TRBV18
d_call: NA
clone_size: NA
cdr3_nt: TGTGCCAGCTCAGCGGCACAGACCCAGTACTTC
cdr3_aa: CASSAAQTQYF

j_call: TRBJ1-1
v_call: TRBV11-3
d_call: NA
clone_size: few
cdr3_nt: TGTGCCAGCAGCTCAAGCACTGAAGCTTTCTTT
cdr3_aa: CASSSSTEAFF

j_call: TRBJ1-2
v_call: TRBV20-1
d_call: TRBD1
clone_size: few
cdr3_nt: TGCAGTGCTTGGACAGGGACTAACTATGGCTACACCTTC
cdr3_aa: CSAWTGTNYGYTF

j_call: TRBJ1-1
v_call: TRBV19
d_call: TRBD1
clone_size: few
cdr3_nt: TGTGCCAGTAGTATACAGGGGGCAGTAACTGAAGCTTTCTTT
cdr3_aa: CASSIQGAVTEAFF

j_call: TRBJ1-3
v_call: TRBV2
d_call: NA
clone_size: NA
cdr3_nt: TGTGCCAGCAGTGATTTGGCGGGCCGGAGCTCTGGAAACACCATATATTTT
cdr3_aa: CASSDLAGRSSGNTIYF

j_call: TRBJ2-5
v_call: TRBV7-2
d_call: TRBD2
clone_size: few
cdr3_nt: TGTGCCAGCAGCTTACAACCGGGACTAGCGAAAGAGACCCAGTACTTC
cdr3_aa: CASSLQPGLAKETQYF

j_call: TRBJ1-3
v_call: TRBV6-2/TRBV6-3
d_call: NA
clone_size: few
cdr3_nt: TGTGCCAGCAGTTCGTTTATACCGAATGGAAACACCATATATTTT
cdr3_aa: CASSSFIPNGNTIYF

j_call: TRBJ2-3
v_call: TRBV2
d_call: TRBD2
clone_size: few
cdr3_nt: TGTGCCAGCAGAAGGAGGACTAGCGGGGGGTACACAGATACGCAGTATTTT
cdr3_aa: CASRRRTSGGYTDTQYF

j_call: TRBJ2-3
v_call: TRBV2
d_call: TRBD1
clone_size: few
cdr3_nt: TGTGCCAGCAGTGAAGAGGGACAGGGGCGGGGTACGCAGTATTTT
cdr3_aa: CASSEEGQGRGTQYF